The clone carrying this T cell receptor beta chain was recorded at least ten times. Its target is unknown. The study built unsorted libraries from 2 million PBMCs kept at -80 C. This sample stems from a study of neurological immune-mediated disorders. Study-level results: Expansion of TCR clones was greatest in HTLV-1-associated myelopathy and smallest in multiple sclerosis, where it fell below that of healthy controls.

The cDNA came from 5'RACE with 10-nucleotide random UMIs. The output of every sequencing run exceeded 170 million TCR-beta sequences, derived from 15-18 subjects. TCRdb reanalysed the 5' RACE reads using MiXCR and keeps one entry per CDR3 protein. Of some 83,000 distinct CDR3 sequences in the sample, 2% to 3% were seen once. CDR3 length: 13 residues. Per the germline V gene, CDR1 is GTSNPN and CDR2 is SVGIG (reference sequence). The trim removed 5 bases at V and 9 bases at J, leaving 9 bases unmatched. The TCR originated in a woman aged 30 to 39 with multiple sclerosis. Sequencing used PBMCs. V is TRBV30 and J is TRBJ2-1; 8 positions match TRBD2. The CDR3 DNA reads as TGTGCCTGGGTCCGTAGCGGGGTGGGTGAGCAGTTCTTC. Translated, it gives CAWVRSGVGEQFF.